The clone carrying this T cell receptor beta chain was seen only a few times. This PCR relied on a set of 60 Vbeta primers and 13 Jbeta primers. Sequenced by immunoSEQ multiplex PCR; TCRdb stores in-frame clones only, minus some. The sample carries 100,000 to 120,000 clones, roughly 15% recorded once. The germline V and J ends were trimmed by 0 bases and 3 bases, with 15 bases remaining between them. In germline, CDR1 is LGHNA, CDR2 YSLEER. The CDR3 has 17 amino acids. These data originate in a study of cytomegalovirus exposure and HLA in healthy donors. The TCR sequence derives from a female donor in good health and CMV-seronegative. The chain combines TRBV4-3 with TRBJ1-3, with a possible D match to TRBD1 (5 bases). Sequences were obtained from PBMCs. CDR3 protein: CASSQDWKGLRGNTIYF. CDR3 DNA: TGCGCCAGCAGCCAAGATTGGAAGGGGCTACGTGGAAACACCATATATTTT.